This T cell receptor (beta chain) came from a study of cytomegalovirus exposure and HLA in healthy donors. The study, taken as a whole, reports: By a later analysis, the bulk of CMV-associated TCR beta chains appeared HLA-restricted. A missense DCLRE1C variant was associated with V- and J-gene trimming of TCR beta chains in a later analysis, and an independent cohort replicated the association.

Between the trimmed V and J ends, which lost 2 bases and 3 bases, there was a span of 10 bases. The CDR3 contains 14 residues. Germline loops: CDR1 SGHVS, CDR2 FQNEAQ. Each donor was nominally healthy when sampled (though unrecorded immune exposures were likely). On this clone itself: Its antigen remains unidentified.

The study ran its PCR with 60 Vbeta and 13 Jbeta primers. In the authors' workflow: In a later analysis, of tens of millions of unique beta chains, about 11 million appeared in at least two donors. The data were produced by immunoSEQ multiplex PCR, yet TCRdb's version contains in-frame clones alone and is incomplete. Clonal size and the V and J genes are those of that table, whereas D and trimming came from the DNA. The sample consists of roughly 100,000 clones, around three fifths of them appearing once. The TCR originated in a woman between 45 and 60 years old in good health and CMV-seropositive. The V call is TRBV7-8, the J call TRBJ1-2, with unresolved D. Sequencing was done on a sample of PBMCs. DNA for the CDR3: TGTGCCAGCAGCTTAAGCGAGAGATACTATGGCTACACCTTC. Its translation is CASSLSERYYGYTF.